A selection of T cell receptor beta chains follows, all from one sample in a study of regulatory T cells. Libraries were prepared by immunoSEQ multiplex PCR; TCRdb keeps only in-frame clonotypes and omits some of them. In the table there are approximately 37,000 clones, about 88% of which are singletons. Material for sequencing was conventional CD4+ T cells sorted from blood. Source of these receptors: a person aged 18 to 30 with CD3G deficiency. Each CDR3 is given with its conserved first and last residue. The D gene is left open where the match is weak. The size field is filled for only some rows; it gives once, few, many or a size class.

D gene	J gene	CDR3 length	clone size	V gene	CDR3 DNA	CDR3 protein
TRBD1	TRBJ2-7	15	.	TRBV5-1	TGCGCCAGCAGCCCAACGACAGGGAGCTCCTACGAGCAGTACTTC	CASSPTTGSSYEQYF
.	TRBJ2-7	14	.	TRBV6-1	TGTGCCAGCAGTGAATGGGGGCTTAACTACGAGCAGTACTTC	CASSEWGLNYEQYF
TRBD1	TRBJ2-7	15	.	TRBV6-1	TGTGCCAGCAGCCCGGGACAGGGAATCTCCTACGAGCAGTACTTC	CASSPGQGISYEQYF
.	TRBJ1-1	11	.	TRBV6-1	TGTGCCAGCAGTGGACCATCTGAAGCTTTCTTT	CASSGPSEAFF
TRBD1	TRBJ1-2	13	.	TRBV6-6	TGTGCCAGCAGTTACTATAGACAGGGGGCGGGTACCTTC	CASSYYRQGAGTF
.	TRBJ2-1	13	.	TRBV28	TGTGCCAGCAGTTCTCTTTGGGACAATGAGCAGTTCTTC	CASSSLWDNEQFF
TRBD2	TRBJ2-6	20	.	TRBV6-1	TGTGCCAGCAGTGAAGCCCCCGGGGGCGGGAGGGCCACCGGGGCCAACGTCCTGACTTTC	CASSEAPGGGRATGANVLTF
.	TRBJ1-2	14	.	TRBV6-1	TGTGCCAGCAGTGAAGCGGGATTCGTCTGGGGCTACACCTTC	CASSEAGFVWGYTF
.	TRBJ2-3	14	.	TRBV28	TGTGCCAGCAGTTTAGGAGGGTCCGCAGATACGCAGTATTTT	CASSLGGSADTQYF
TRBD1	TRBJ2-7	14	.	TRBV5-1	TGCGCCAGCAGCTGGGGGACAGGGTCTGGCGAGCAGTACTTC	CASSWGTGSGEQYF
.	TRBJ1-6	13	.	TRBV6-1	TGCGCCAGCAGTGAAGGATGGGATTCACCCCTCCACTTT	CASSEGWDSPLHF
.	TRBJ1-1	15	.	TRBV6-1	TGTGCCAGCAGTGAGGCCACAACTCGGGGAAGGGAAGCTTTCTTT	CASSEATTRGREAFF
.	TRBJ1-1	12	.	TRBV7-9	TGTGCCAGCAGCTTAACGGGCGGGACAGCTTTCTTT	CASSLTGGTAFF
.	TRBJ2-7	15	.	TRBV28	TGTGCCAGCAGTTCCTCAGAGACTTTCTCCTACGAGCAGTACTTC	CASSSSETFSYEQYF
TRBD2	TRBJ2-1	16	.	TRBV5-1	TGCGCCAGCAGCTTGGGGACTAGCGGGAGGGCCCGTGAGCAGTTCTTC	CASSLGTSGRAREQFF
.	TRBJ1-1	14	once	TRBV5-1	TGCGCCAGCTCGGCAGGGGAGGCGTTCACTGAAGCTTTCTTT	CASSAGEAFTEAFF
.	TRBJ2-5	14	.	TRBV5-1	TGCGCCAGCAGCTCCGGGATTTCGGGGGAGACCCAGTACTTC	CASSSGISGETQYF
.	TRBJ2-3	17	few	TRBV6-1	TGTGCCAGCAGTAAAGAGGGGGGAGGGGGTAGCACAGATACGCAGTATTTT	CASSKEGGGGSTDTQYF
.	TRBJ1-1	12	once	TRBV10-3	TGTGCCCTGAACAGGGAAGAAACTGAAGCTTTCTTT	CALNREETEAFF
.	TRBJ2-2	15	.	TRBV7-2	TGTGCCAGCAGCTTAGACCCCCGGGGCACCGGGGAGCTGTTTTTT	CASSLDPRGTGELFF
.	TRBJ2-7	13	.	TRBV11-2	TGTGCCAGCAGCCAGGACACCTACTACGAGCAGTACTTC	CASSQDTYYEQYF
TRBD1	TRBJ2-7	16	.	TRBV5-1	TGCGCCAGCAGCTTGGCCGGGACAGTAATAGAAGGCGAGCAGTACTTC	CASSLAGTVIEGEQYF
.	TRBJ2-6	15	.	TRBV7-9	TGTGCCAGCAGCTTAGGGGCACCTGGGGCCAACGTCCTGACTTTC	CASSLGAPGANVLTF
.	TRBJ2-7	14	.	TRBV5-1	TGCGCCAGCAGCTTGAACCCGAGCTCCTACGAGCAGTACTTC	CASSLNPSSYEQYF
.	TRBJ2-1	14	.	TRBV5-1	TGCGCCAGCAGCTTCTGGGGGCAGAGCAATGAGCAGTTCTTC	CASSFWGQSNEQFF
TRBD1	TRBJ2-7	12	once	TRBV10-3	TGTGCCATCAGTGCTACAGGGGGGGAGCAGTACTTC	CAISATGGEQYF
.	TRBJ2-1	13	.	TRBV10-3	TGTGCCATCAGTGACGGACTGGCCAATGAGCAGTTCTTC	CAISDGLANEQFF
TRBD1	TRBJ1-2	14	once	TRBV10-3	TGTGCCATCAGTCCCGGGACAGGGCCCTATGGCTACACCTTC	CAISPGTGPYGYTF
.	TRBJ2-2	12	.	TRBV7-9	TGTGCCAGCAGCTTAGTTCTCGGGGAGCTGTTTTTT	CASSLVLGELFF